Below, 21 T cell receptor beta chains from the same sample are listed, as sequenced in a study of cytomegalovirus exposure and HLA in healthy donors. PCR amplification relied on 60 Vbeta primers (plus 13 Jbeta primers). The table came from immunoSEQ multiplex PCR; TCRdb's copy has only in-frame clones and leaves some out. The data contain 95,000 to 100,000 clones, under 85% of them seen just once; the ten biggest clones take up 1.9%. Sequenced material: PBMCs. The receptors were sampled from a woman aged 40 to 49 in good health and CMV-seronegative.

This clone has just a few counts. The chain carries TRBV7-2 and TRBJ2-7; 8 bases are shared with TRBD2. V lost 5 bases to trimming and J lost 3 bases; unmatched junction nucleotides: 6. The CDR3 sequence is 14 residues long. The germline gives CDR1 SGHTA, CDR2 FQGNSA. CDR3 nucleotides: TGTGCCAGCAGCCCCCACGGGGGGGGCTACGAGCAGTACTTC. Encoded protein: CASSPHGGGYEQYF.

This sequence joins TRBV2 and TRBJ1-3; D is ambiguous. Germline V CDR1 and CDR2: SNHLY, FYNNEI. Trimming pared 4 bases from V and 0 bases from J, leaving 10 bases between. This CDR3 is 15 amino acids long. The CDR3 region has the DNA TGTGCCAGCAGTGGACGGGGAGGCTCTGGAAACACCATATATTTT. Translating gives CASSGRGGSGNTIYF.

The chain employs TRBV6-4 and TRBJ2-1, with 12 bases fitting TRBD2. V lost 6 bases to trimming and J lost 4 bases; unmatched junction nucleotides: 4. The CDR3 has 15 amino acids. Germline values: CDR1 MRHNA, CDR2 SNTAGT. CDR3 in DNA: TGTGCCAGCAGCGAACTAGCGGGAGGTTACAATGAGCAGTTCTTC. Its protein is CASSELAGGYNEQFF.

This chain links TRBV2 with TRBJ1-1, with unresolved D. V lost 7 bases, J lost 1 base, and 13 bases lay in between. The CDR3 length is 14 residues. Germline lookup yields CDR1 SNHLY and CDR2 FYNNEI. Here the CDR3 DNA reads TGTGCCAGCACGGGGTTGGCAGAGAACACTGAAGCTTTCTTT. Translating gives CASTGLAENTEAFF.

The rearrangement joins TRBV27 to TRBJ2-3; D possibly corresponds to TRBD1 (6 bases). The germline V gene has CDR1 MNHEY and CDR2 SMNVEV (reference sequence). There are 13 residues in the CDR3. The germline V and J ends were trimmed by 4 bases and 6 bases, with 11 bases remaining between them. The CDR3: CASSYRAQDTQYF. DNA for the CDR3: TGTGCCAGCAGTTACAGGGCCCAGGATACGCAGTATTTT.

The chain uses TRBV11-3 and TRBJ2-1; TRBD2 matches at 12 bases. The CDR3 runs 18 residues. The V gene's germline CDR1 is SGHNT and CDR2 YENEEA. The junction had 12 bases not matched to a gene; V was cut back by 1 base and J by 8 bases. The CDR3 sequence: CASSLGDLAGGPGYEQFF. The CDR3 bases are TGTGCCAGCAGCTTAGGGGACCTAGCGGGAGGGCCTGGGTATGAGCAGTTCTTC.

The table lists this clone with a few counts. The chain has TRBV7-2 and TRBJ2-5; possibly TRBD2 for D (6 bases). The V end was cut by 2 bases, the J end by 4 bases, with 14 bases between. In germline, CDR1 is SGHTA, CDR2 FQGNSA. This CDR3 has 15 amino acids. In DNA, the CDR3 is TGTGCCAGCAGCTTAATCGGCGGGCGGGGAGAGACCCAGTACTTC. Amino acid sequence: CASSLIGGRGETQYF. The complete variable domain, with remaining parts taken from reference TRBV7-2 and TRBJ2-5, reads GAGVSQSPSNKVTEKGKDVELRCDPISGHTALYWYRQSLGQGLEFLIYFQGNSAPDKSGLPSDRFSAERTGGSVSTLTIQRTQQEDSAVYLCASSLIGGRGETQYFGPGTRLLVL.

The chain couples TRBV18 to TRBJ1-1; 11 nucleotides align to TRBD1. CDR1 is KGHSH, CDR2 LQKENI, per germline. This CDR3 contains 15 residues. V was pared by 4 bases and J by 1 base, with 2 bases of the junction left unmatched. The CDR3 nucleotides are TGTGCCAGCTCACTTGGGACAGGGGGGAACACTGAAGCTTTCTTT. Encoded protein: CASSLGTGGNTEAFF.

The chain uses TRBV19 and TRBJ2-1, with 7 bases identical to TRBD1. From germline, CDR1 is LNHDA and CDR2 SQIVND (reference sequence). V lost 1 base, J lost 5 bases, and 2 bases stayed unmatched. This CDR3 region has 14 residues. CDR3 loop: CASSIAGGDNEQFF. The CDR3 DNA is TGTGCCAGTAGTATAGCAGGGGGAGACAATGAGCAGTTCTTC.

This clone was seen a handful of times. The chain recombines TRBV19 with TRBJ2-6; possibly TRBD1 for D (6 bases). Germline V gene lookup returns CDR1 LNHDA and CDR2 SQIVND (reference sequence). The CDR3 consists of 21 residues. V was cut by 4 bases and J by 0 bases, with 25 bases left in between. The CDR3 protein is CASSTPKRTETRPSGANVLTF. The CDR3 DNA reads TGTGCCAGTAGTACCCCTAAGAGGACAGAAACTCGACCCTCTGGGGCCAACGTCCTGACTTTC.

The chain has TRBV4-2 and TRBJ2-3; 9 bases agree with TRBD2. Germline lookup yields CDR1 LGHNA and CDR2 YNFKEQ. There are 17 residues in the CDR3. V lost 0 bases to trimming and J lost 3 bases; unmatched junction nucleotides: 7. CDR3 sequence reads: CASSQEVAGDGTDTQYF. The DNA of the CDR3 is TGTGCCAGCAGCCAAGAGGTAGCGGGAGATGGGACAGATACGCAGTATTTT.

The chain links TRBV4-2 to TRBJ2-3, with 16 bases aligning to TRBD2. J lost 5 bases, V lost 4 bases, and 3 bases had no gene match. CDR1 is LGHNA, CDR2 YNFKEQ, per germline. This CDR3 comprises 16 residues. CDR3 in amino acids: CASSPGLAGGQDTQYF. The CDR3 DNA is TGTGCCAGCAGCCCGGGACTAGCGGGGGGGCAAGATACGCAGTATTTT.

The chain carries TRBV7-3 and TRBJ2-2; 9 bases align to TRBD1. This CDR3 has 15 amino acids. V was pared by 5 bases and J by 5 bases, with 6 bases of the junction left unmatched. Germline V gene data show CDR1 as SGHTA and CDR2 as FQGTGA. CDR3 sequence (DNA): TGTGCCAGCAGCCCCGGGACAGGGTGGACCGGGGAGCTGTTTTTT. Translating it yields CASSPGTGWTGELFF.

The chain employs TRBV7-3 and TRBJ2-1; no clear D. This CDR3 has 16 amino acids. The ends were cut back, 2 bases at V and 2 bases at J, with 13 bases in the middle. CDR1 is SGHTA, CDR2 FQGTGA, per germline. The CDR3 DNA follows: TGTGCCAGCAGCTTAGGTTACGGCGGAACCTACAATGAGCAGTTCTTC. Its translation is CASSLGYGGTYNEQFF.

In nucleotides, the CDR3 is TGCGCCAGCAGCCAAGATGGGGCCGAGCAGTACTTC. Translation: CASSQDGAEQYF. The V gene is TRBV4-1, the J gene TRBJ2-7, with D possibly matching TRBD1 (5 bases). CDR3 length: 12 residues. CDR1 MGHRA and CDR2 YSYEKL come from the germline V gene. V was clipped by 0 bases and J by 6 bases, with 6 bases between them.

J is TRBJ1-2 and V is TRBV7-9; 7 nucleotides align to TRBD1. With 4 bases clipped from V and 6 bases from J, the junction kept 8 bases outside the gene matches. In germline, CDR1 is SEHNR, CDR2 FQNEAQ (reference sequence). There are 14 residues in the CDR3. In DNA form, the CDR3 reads TGTGCCAGCAGCTCCCCTGAGGACAGGAATGGCTACACCTTC. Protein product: CASSSPEDRNGYTF.

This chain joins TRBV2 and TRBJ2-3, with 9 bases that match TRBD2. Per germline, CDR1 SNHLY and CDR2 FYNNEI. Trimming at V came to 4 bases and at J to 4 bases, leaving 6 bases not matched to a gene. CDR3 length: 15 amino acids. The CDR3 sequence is CASSASGARPDTQYF. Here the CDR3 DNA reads TGTGCCAGCAGTGCTAGCGGGGCGAGACCAGATACGCAGTATTTT.

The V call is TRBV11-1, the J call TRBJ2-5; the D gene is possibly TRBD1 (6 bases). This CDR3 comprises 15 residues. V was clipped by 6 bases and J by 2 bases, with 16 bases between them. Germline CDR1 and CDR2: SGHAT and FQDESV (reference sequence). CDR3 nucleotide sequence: TGTGCCAGCAGGTACCCGGGACATCGACAAGAGACCCAGTACTTC. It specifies CASRYPGHRQETQYF.

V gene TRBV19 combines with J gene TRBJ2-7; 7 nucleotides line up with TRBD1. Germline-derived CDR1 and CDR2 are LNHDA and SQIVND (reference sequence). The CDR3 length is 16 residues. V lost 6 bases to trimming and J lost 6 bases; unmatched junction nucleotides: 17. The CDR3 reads CASSHRPDRRSLEQYF. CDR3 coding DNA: TGTGCCAGTAGCCACCGACCGGACAGGAGGTCCCTCGAGCAGTACTTC.

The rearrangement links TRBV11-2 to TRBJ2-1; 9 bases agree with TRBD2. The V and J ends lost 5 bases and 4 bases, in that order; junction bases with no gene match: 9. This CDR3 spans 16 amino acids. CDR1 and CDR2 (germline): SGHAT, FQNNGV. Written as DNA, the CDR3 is TGTGCCAGCAGCGAAAGGGCGGGAGGGCCTTACAATGAGCAGTTCTTC. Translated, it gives CASSERAGGPYNEQFF.

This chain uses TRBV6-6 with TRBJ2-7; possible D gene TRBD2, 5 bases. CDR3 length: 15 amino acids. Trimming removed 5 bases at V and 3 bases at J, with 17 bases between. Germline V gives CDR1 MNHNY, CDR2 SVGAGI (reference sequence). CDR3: CASSRPGLISYEQYF. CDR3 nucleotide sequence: TGTGCCAGCAGTAGGCCCGGACTGATTAGCTACGAGCAGTACTTC.